This T cell receptor beta chain was retrieved from a study of cytomegalovirus exposure and HLA in healthy donors. Study at large: The approximately 120 validation repertoires, a later analysis reported, used the same platform as the approximately 650 first-cohort repertoires. Broader study findings: The tendency of first-cohort TCR clusters to co-occur in the 120 or so validation repertoires emerged from a later analysis. According to the study, 160 or so TCR beta chains were cytomegalovirus-associated. There were some public TCRs occurring in many donors, but most TCR sequences were rare.

In regard to this clone: The antigen is undetermined.

V lost 2 bases, J lost 2 bases, and 12 bases stayed unmatched. This CDR3 has 17 residues. CDR1 and CDR2 from the germline V gene are SGHRS and YFSETQ. Only in-frame clones appear in the TCRdb table, and some are missing; sequencing was by immunoSEQ multiplex PCR. In the table there are 200,000 or so clones, around nine tenths of which are singletons. This sequence was found in a woman under 30 in good health and CMV-seronegative. Sequencing was carried out using PBMCs. The chain has TRBV5-1 and TRBJ1-1; TRBD1 matches 7 bases. The CDR3: CASSFTQLTGANTEAFF. The CDR3 DNA is TGCGCCAGCAGCTTCACGCAGCTTACAGGGGCTAACACTGAAGCTTTCTTT.